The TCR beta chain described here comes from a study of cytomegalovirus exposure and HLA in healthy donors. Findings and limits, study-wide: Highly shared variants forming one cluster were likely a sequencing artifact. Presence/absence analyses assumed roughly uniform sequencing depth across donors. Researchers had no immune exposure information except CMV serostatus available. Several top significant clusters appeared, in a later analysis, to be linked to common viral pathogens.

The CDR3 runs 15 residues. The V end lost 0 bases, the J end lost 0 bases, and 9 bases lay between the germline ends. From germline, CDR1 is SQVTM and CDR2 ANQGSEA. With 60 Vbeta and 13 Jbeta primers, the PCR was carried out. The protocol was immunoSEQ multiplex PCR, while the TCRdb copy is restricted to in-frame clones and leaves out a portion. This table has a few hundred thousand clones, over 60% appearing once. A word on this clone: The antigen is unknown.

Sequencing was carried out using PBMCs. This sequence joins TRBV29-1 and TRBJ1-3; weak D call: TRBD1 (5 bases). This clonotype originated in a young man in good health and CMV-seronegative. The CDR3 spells CSVEDTGVSGNTIYF. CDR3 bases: TGCAGCGTTGAAGATACAGGAGTCTCTGGAAACACCATATATTTT.